This T cell receptor beta chain was sequenced for a study of blood T cell repertoires in COVID-19. This table comes from immunoSEQ multiplex PCR, and its TCRdb copy is limited to in-frame clones, with some not included. The table includes around 69,000 clones, 75% to 85% detected once. V was clipped by 4 bases and J by 3 bases, with 18 bases between them. Germline V CDR1 and CDR2: MGHDK, SYGVNS. The CDR3 is 16 residues long. This clone was counted between two and nine times. The J gene is TRBJ2-5, the V gene TRBV25-1; D possibly corresponds to TRBD2 (6 bases). This sequence originates from a man aged 45-65 years with acute or convalescent COVID-19. The material sequenced was peripheral blood. The DNA for the CDR3 is TGTGCCAGCAGTGGATACCGGGACTCCGGGAAAGAGACCCAGTACTTC. Its translation is CASSGYRDSGKETQYF. The whole variable domain, filled in from reference TRBV25-1 and TRBJ2-5, reads EADIYQTPRYLVIGTGKKITLECSQTMGHDKMYWYQQDPGMELHLIHYSYGVNSTEKGDLSSESTVSRIRTEHFPLTLESARPSHTSQYLCASSGYRDSGKETQYFGPGTRLLVL.